Detailed here is one T cell receptor beta chain. Documented time point: blood 2 weeks post-SBRT. Specified treatment: 15 Gy SBRT to primary tumor, nephrectomy 4 weeks later. The germline V gene encodes CDR1 SGHAT and CDR2 FQNNGV. With V trimmed by 6 bases and J by 5 bases, 10 bases remained unmatched. The CDR3 sequence is 16 residues long. This sample is drawn from a study of radiation and T cells in renal cell carcinoma. Measured with immunoSEQ multiplex PCR; TCRdb has only the in-frame clones, and not every one. The sample yields about 150,000 clones, over 80% seen once. The chain is built from TRBV11-2 and TRBJ2-3, with TRBD2 identical over 11 bases. Material: blood, obtained from a patient whose treatment included radiotherapy and nephrectomy. The sequence was collected from a woman aged 50 to 60 with renal cell carcinoma. The CDR3 coding sequence is TGTGCCAGCAGTTTCCGACTAGCGGGGTATCGAGATACGCAGTATTTT. As protein: CASSFRLAGYRDTQYF. The variable domain in full, completed from reference TRBV11-2 and TRBJ2-3, reads EAGVAQSPRYKIIEKRQSVAFWCNPISGHATLYWYQQILGQGPKLLIQFQNNGVVDDSQLPKDRFSAERLKGVDSTLKIQPAKLEDSAVYLCASSFRLAGYRDTQYFGPGTRLTVL.